This T cell receptor (beta chain) was sequenced during a study of shared clonotypes between healthy human individuals (dated by TCRdb to between 2020 and 2021). For the study in its entirety: A few men and a couple of women, aged 18 to 49 years, made up the cohort. Per donor, three plates each were used for CD4 naive and CD4 memory, two for CD8 naive, and one for CD8 memory. Blood TCR repertoires of about 5 healthy adults were deeply sequenced to estimate repertoire size and the extent of clonotype sharing between individuals. Leukapheresis yielded between about 0.94 and 8.9 billion PBMCs per donor. To increase sequencing depth and limit assay-specific biases, different laboratories used diverse techniques to prepare libraries and sequence TCR repertoires.

As to this clone: There is no known antigen for this receptor. Base qualities are not at hand, and no much larger clone is one base apart.

Donors were healthy HIV-negative adults with no recently reported acute infections or vaccinations. All donors were Caucasian adults living in Nashville, Tennessee, USA. Magnetic negative selection was used to enrich CD4+ T cells, after which naive cells were positively selected on CD45RA and the negative fraction became the memory subset. Blood was obtained by leukapheresis, after which PBMCs were separated by Ficoll-Histopaque density gradient centrifugation and cryopreserved in liquid nitrogen vapor phase. Analytical flow cytometry was used to check the purity and quantity of every magnetically sorted T cell population. Genomic DNA was isolated from each sorted fraction and quantified by UV absorbance on a Nanodrop 2000c. Using the deep immunoSEQ assay, multiplex PCR amplified TCR CDR3 regions from genomic DNA. Genomic DNA extracted from each cell subset was distributed evenly over all wells of several immunoSEQ 96-well plates, and each plate served as one replicate. Each replicate PCR for sorted subsets received around 200 ng genomic DNA, equal to roughly 30,000 T cell genomes. Purified libraries were measured with a Qubit 3.0 fluorometer, size-checked on a Bioanalyzer 2100, and measured again with the KAPA Library Quantification kit. Every immunoSEQ 96-well plate was sequenced on a separate single-read 150-cycle Illumina NextSeq 550 flow cell. Under the source paper's analysis protocol: Because only junctional sequences without quality scores were contained in the immunoSEQ output, filtering matching that applied to full-length reads could not be performed. Sequences were annotated with PyIR, a Python wrapper for IgBLAST v1.9, and V/J genes and CDR3 were assigned using IMGT germline references. Reads were filtered out if the reads had weak V/J assignments (E-value above 1e-6), no CDR3, stop codons, out-of-frame junctions, or ambiguous translated residues. V3J clonotypes were defined as sequences sharing an identical inferred V gene, J gene, and CDR3 amino acid sequence. Percentage overlap between repertoires was computed as shared unique clonotypes divided by the size of the smaller repertoire. RTK rarefaction, the Chao1 estimator, and Recon v2.1 estimates of unobserved clonotypes were used to assess repertoire richness. For all TCRbeta clonotypes obtained by the gDNA method from four donors, generation probabilities were computed with OLGA. The table was pulled from immuneACCESS by TCRdb, which kept in-frame rearrangements only. Such tables lose some clones; where checked, under half of the loss comes from unresolved V genes, and the rest has no known cause. That table is the source of V, J and clone size, and D and trimming were worked out from the DNA. The sample table contains some 200,000 clones; only one count was recorded for 85% to 95% of them. Of the sample, 0.067% falls within the top ten clones.

At the junction V is shortened by 2 bases and J by 0 bases; bases outside the gene matches: 1. CDR3 length: 16 amino acids, cysteine to phenylalanine. The read is trimmed to its CDR3 DNA, 48 bases read in frame from base 1. Sequences SGHNT (CDR1) and YENEEA (CDR2) are obtained from the germline V gene. The paper's findings and limits, for the study overall: Pairwise subsampling led to the expectation that sequencing depth would affect the degree of clonotype sharing among donors. Only blood was sampled, and tissue TCR repertoires likely differ from those in blood. Across a handful of donors, roughly 5.1% of naive CD4, approximately 3.6% of naive CD8, 2% to 2.5% of memory CD4, and 0.4% of memory CD8 clonotypes were shared. Even with the large sequencing depth, rarefaction of the sorted-subset datasets indicated that sequencing was incomplete. Estimated clonotype richness was generally larger for naive than for memory subsets. Clonotypes shared by all four sorted-subset donors showed higher generation probabilities than non-shared clonotypes. The small number of donors limited the genetic and exposure-history diversity represented.

The V gene is TRBV11-3 and the J gene is TRBJ2-2; 9 of the junction bases match TRBD2. The sequence derives from a woman aged 25 to 39 in good health. The sample comprised naive CD4+ T cells sorted from blood. This specimen's cell subset or site label, per the study, means: CD45RA+ positively selected. The nucleotide sequence is given as TGTGCCAGCAGCTTAATAGCGGGGGCGAACACCGGGGAGCTGTTTTTT. Its protein is CASSLIAGANTGELFF.